This T cell receptor beta chain comes out of a study of early T cells in non-severe SARS-CoV-2 infection. Study context: Sequenced material consisted of bulk RNA (from unsorted whole blood), and chains were unpaired.

The CDR3 runs 15 residues. V was trimmed by 0 bases and J by 3 bases, leaving 11 bases between them. Germline V lookup: CDR1 SGHRS, CDR2 YFSETQ. At least ten counts were recorded for this clonotype. Individual cDNA molecules each received unique molecular identifiers attached to them. One entry per CDR3 protein results from TCRdb running MiXCR on the 5' RACE reads. This table holds fewer than 65,000 distinct CDR3 sequences, 7.5% to 10% found once. The TCR comes from an adult who was a healthcare worker with PCR-confirmed SARS-CoV-2 infection or an uninfected control (not recorded which). The chain is built from TRBV5-1 and TRBJ2-3, with unresolved D. Sequences were obtained from whole blood. The CDR3 DNA follows: TGCGCCAGCAGCTTGGACTGGCCCCAGACAGATACGCAGTATTTT. This sequence encodes CASSLDWPQTDTQYF.